This T cell receptor (beta chain) stems from a study of blood T cell repertoires in COVID-19. Study as a whole: COVID-19 samples collected from the United States, Italy and Spain covered acute and convalescent phases. T cells, B-cell-depleted T cells, or PBMCs provided the cDNA or gDNA that served as material.

The CDR3 runs 15 residues. V trimming: 5 bases; J trimming: 4 bases; junction bases outside the gene matches: 6. Germline V gene data show CDR1 as MNHEY and CDR2 as SMNVEV (reference sequence). Methods used by the authors: Amplifying reference gene primers gave estimates of nucleated cell counts. The assay was immunoSEQ multiplex PCR, and TCRdb's table has in-frame clones only and misses some. The V and J calls and clone size come from that table; D and trimming were worked out from the DNA. The sample contains a few hundred thousand clones, approximately 81% of which appear only once. The sequenced material came from peripheral blood. The chain employs TRBV27 and TRBJ1-5; 9 bases are shared with TRBD1. The sequence was collected from a man aged 35-49 years with acute or convalescent COVID-19. The CDR3, as DNA: TGTGCCAGCAGTCCCCTTGACAGGGGGAATCAGCCCCAGCATTTT. Amino acids: CASSPLDRGNQPQHF.